This T cell receptor beta chain came from a study of blood T cell repertoires in COVID-19. Overall study: PBMCs, B-cell-depleted T cells, or T cells were the source of the cDNA or gDNA that made up the material.

While infection was still active, Seattle patients were enrolled and then followed longitudinally. In the source study's methods: Amplified reference gene primers provided the basis for estimating nucleated cell counts. TCRdb's copy holds only in-frame clones and misses some; the assay was immunoSEQ multiplex PCR. The D gene and trimming were derived from the DNA, and the V and J assignments and clone size from that table. This sample has 200,000 to 300,000 clones, with around 90% found just once. J lost 2 bases, V lost 3 bases, and 7 bases had no gene match. Germline V CDR1 and CDR2: ENHRY, SYGVKD. This CDR3 region has 15 residues.

The gene calls are TRBV10-3 and TRBJ2-7; 7 positions agree with TRBD1. The specimen was peripheral blood. This sequence originates from a person aged 18 to 35 with COVID-19, enrolled during active disease. The CDR3 DNA sequence: TGTGCCATCAGTGACCCCGACAGGGACACCTACGAGCAGTACTTC. Amino acid sequence: CAISDPDRDTYEQYF.